Presented here are 19 T cell receptor beta chains from one specimen sequenced in a study of T-cell memory formation after mild COVID-19. Each CDR3 protein is one row after TCRdb ran MiXCR on the 5' RACE reads. The repertoire holds over 250,000 distinct CDR3 sequences, with roughly 15% as singletons. The source material was PBMCs or a T cell subset sorted from them (not recorded which). These TCRs come from a man aged 18 to 30 who had mild COVID-19 (a few samples of this study predate the infection). Cell type and time point are not known.

This clonotype was found a few times. The V gene is TRBV27, the J gene TRBJ1-1; a possible D gene is TRBD1 (5 bases). This CDR3 spans 13 amino acids. Trimming stripped 5 bases from V and 11 bases from J, with 18 bases between. Germline CDR1 is MNHEY and CDR2 is SMNVEV (reference sequence). The DNA of the CDR3 is TGTGCCAGCAGTACCCTCTCGGGGGATTTGGCTTTCTTT. It is translated as CASSTLSGDLAFF.

This clonotype has a count of ten or more. The J gene is TRBJ2-7, the V gene TRBV14; D not resolved. Trimming left V 0 bases short and J 5 bases short, with 8 bases between. This CDR3 contains 13 residues. The germline gives CDR1 SGHDN, CDR2 FVKESK. The CDR3 bases are TGTGCCAGCAGCCAAGATGTGGAGAACGAGCAGTACTTC. Protein: CASSQDVENEQYF.

The rearrangement links TRBV18 to TRBJ2-4; TRBD1 might be the D (5 bases). Between the trimmed V and J ends, which lost 3 bases and 5 bases, there was a span of 11 bases. Germline CDR1 KGHSH, CDR2 LQKENI. CDR3 size: 14 residues. CDR3 coding DNA: TGTGCCAGCTCACCGGGGCTATCGCAAAACATTCAGTACTTC. Amino acids: CASSPGLSQNIQYF.

Only a few counts were recorded for this clonotype. This chain links TRBV6-2 or TRBV6-3 with TRBJ1-2, with D unclear. CDR3 length equals 14 residues. From germline, CDR1 is MNHEY and CDR2 SVGEGT. V lost 3 bases to trimming and J lost 2 bases, with 10 bases between them. CDR3 nucleotides: TGTGCCAGCAGTTATCGAGGTCTCAACTATGGCTACACCTTC. Protein: CASSYRGLNYGYTF.

The CDR3 spells CASSLLGRSGELFF. DNA for the CDR3: TGTGCCAGCAGTTTACTGGGAAGAAGCGGGGAGCTGTTTTTT. The chain uses TRBV12-3 or TRBV12-4 and TRBJ2-2; D is uncertain. This CDR3 is 14 amino acids long. V was cut by 2 bases and J by 7 bases, with 11 bases left in between.

This clonotype has just a few counts. The chain joins TRBV24-1 to TRBJ1-4; unclear D gene. This CDR3 spans 11 amino acids. Between the trimmed V and J ends, which lost 11 bases and 8 bases, there was a span of 11 bases. Germline V gene lookup returns CDR1 KGHDR and CDR2 SFDVKD. DNA for the CDR3: TGTGCCATTATGGAGGTGGAAAAACTGTTTTTT. Residues: CAIMEVEKLFF.

CDR3 in DNA: TGTGCCAGCAGTACGATCGCAGGGTCCTCCTACGAGCAGTACGTC. Translating it yields CASSTIAGSSYEQYV. The chain couples TRBV28 to TRBJ2-7; D is perhaps TRBD1 (5 bases). Germline V gene data show CDR1 as MDHEN and CDR2 as SYDVKM. The CDR3 covers 15 residues. The germline V and J ends were trimmed by 5 bases and 0 bases, with 14 bases remaining between them.

This clonotype has only one observation. The chain employs TRBV7-8 and TRBJ2-3, with D hard to call. The CDR3 extends over 12 amino acids. Germline assignment: CDR1 SGHVS and CDR2 FQNEAQ. Trimming removed 1 base at V and 7 bases at J, with 6 bases between. CDR3 DNA sequence: TGTGCCAGCAGCTTAGACCTTAATACGCAGTATTTT. The encoded protein is CASSLDLNTQYF.

The chain employs TRBV10-3 and TRBJ1-4, with 7 bases aligning to TRBD1. The CDR3 loop spans 13 amino acids. The trim removed 9 bases at V and 6 bases at J, leaving 7 bases unmatched. CDR1 and CDR2 from the germline V gene are ENHRY and SYGVKD. The CDR3 loop is CAINTGADEKLFF. CDR3 bases: TGTGCCATTAATACAGGGGCCGATGAAAAACTGTTTTTT.

CDR3 nucleotide sequence: TGTGCCAGCAGTGGGGACTTTACCGGGGAGCTGTTTTTT. Translated, it gives CASSGDFTGELFF. The gene calls are TRBV2 and TRBJ2-2, with D possibly being TRBD2 (6 bases). In germline, CDR1 is SNHLY, CDR2 FYNNEI. This CDR3 spans 13 amino acids. V lost 4 bases, J lost 5 bases, and 8 bases lay in between.

This chain links TRBV10-1 with TRBJ2-3; 8 bases map to TRBD1. J gave up 7 bases and V 6 bases, and 9 bases lay outside the gene matches. CDR1 and CDR2 (germline): WNHNN, SYGVQD (reference sequence). This CDR3 contains 14 residues. This CDR3 is CASRDSGQGNTQYF. CDR3 DNA sequence: TGCGCCAGCAGGGATTCCGGACAGGGAAATACGCAGTATTTT.

Only one count was recorded for this clonotype. The chain employs TRBV28 and TRBJ1-5; 8 bases match TRBD1. The germline gives CDR1 MDHEN, CDR2 SYDVKM. V shed 7 bases, J shed 0 bases, and the junction held 5 bases outside the gene matches. The CDR3 is 15 residues long. The CDR3 nucleotides are TGTGCCAGCAAACCAGACAGGGGTAGCAATCAGCCCCAGCATTTT. Its translation: CASKPDRGSNQPQHF.

This clonotype was recorded many times. The V and J genes are TRBV28 and TRBJ2-7; tentative D call: TRBD2 (6 bases). This CDR3 has 13 residues. Germline V gene lookup returns CDR1 MDHEN and CDR2 SYDVKM. V was cut by 3 bases and J by 0 bases, with 6 bases left in between. The CDR3 region is CASSLDYSYEQYV. The CDR3 nucleotides read TGTGCCAGCAGTTTGGACTACTCCTACGAGCAGTACGTC.

This clonotype occurred a few times. This chain connects TRBV6-6 to TRBJ2-3; no reliable D call. The V gene's germline CDR1 is MNHNY and CDR2 SVGAGI (reference sequence). Trimming took 6 bases from V and 0 from J, leaving 13 bases between them. The CDR3 is 15 residues long. CDR3 nucleotide sequence: TGTGCCAGCAGAAGACCAAGTGCGAGCACAGATACGCAGTATTTT. Translation gives CASRRPSASTDTQYF.

This clonotype turned up a few times. CDR3 in amino acids: CAAQRGPTDTQYF. The CDR3 nucleotides are TGTGCCGCTCAGCGGGGGCCCACAGATACGCAGTATTTT. The gene calls are TRBV6-5 and TRBJ2-3; TRBD2 agrees at 8 bases. CDR1 and CDR2 from the germline V gene are MNHEY and SVGAGI. The CDR3 has 13 amino acids. The trim removed 11 bases at V and 2 bases at J, leaving 6 bases unmatched.

This clonotype was seen once. Germline and junction disagree at one end, which may indicate a read error. CDR3 in amino acids: CASSLAVQGTGELFF. The CDR3 nucleotides are TGTGCCAGCAGCCTAGCGGTCCAGGGGACCGGGGAGCTGTTTTTT. The chain combines TRBV11-1 with TRBJ2-2; perhaps TRBD2 as D (7 bases). Germline values: CDR1 SGHAT, CDR2 FQDESV (reference sequence). The CDR3 consists of 15 residues.

The chain uses TRBV5-1 and TRBJ2-1, with TRBD2 identical over 9 bases. The CDR3 is made up of 16 amino acids. Trimming removed 3 bases from V and 9 bases from J; junction bases left unmatched: 13. The germline V gene encodes CDR1 SGHRS and CDR2 YFSETQ. For the CDR3, the DNA is TGCGCCAGCAGCTCCGATCTAGCGGGGCCTCTGGGTGAGCAGTTCTTC. Its translation is CASSSDLAGPLGEQFF.

This clonotype was detected a few times. The CDR3 region has the DNA TGTGCCAGCAGCTTAGACCCAGCGGGGAAGACCCAGTACTTC. Translating gives CASSLDPAGKTQYF. This chain uses TRBV7-2 with TRBJ2-5, with 7 nucleotides matching TRBD2. The germline V gene encodes CDR1 SGHTA and CDR2 FQGNSA. CDR3 length equals 14 residues. With V trimmed by 1 base and J by 6 bases, 5 bases remained unmatched. The whole variable domain, filled in from reference TRBV7-2 and TRBJ2-5, reads GAGVSQSPSNKVTEKGKDVELRCDPISGHTALYWYRQSLGQGLEFLIYFQGNSAPDKSGLPSDRFSAERTGGSVSTLTIQRTQQEDSAVYLCASSLDPAGKTQYFGPGTRLLVL.

The chain combines TRBV7-2 with TRBJ2-1, with a weak D call TRBD2 (5 bases). The CDR3 sequence is 15 residues long. CDR1 and CDR2 from the germline V gene are SGHTA and FQGNSA. V lost 5 bases and J 11 bases, leaving 22 bases between the germline ends. The CDR3 loop is CASSPRGAPYIQQFF. CDR3 coding DNA: TGTGCCAGCAGCCCTCGGGGAGCCCCCTACATACAGCAGTTCTTC.